This T cell receptor (beta chain) was obtained from a study of cytomegalovirus exposure and HLA in healthy donors. About the research overall: Around 87 million unique TCRs, all from HLA-typed donors, were included in an early release of the data.

V was shortened by 8 bases and J by 4 bases, with 24 bases between the two germline ends. The CDR3 is made up of 17 amino acids. Germline V gene sequence: CDR1 MGHDK, CDR2 SYGVNS. Both 60 Vbeta primers and 13 Jbeta primers went into the PCR. Sequenced by immunoSEQ multiplex PCR; TCRdb stores in-frame clones only, minus some. The sample has under 200,000 clones; roughly 87% are singletons. This chain uses TRBV25-1 with TRBJ2-1, with a weak D call TRBD2 (7 bases). Sequencing was carried out using PBMCs. The TCR originated in a woman between 50 and 59 years old in good health and CMV-seronegative. CDR3 residues: CASGLLRGEGQYNEQFF. CDR3 nucleotide sequence: TGTGCCAGCGGTCTCCTTAGGGGGGAGGGCCAGTACAATGAGCAGTTCTTC.